This is a list of T cell receptor beta chains from one sample in a study of human T cells and chemical hapten exposure. One entry per CDR3 protein results from TCRdb running MiXCR on the RACE reads. The sample holds tens of thousands of distinct CDR3 sequences, 25% to 40% seen once. This specimen was whole blood, taken in connection with sensitization to the hapten diphenylcyclopropenone (DPC). All receptors derive from a middle-aged man with alopecia areata. Some clones in this sample may be carry-over from other donors' samples. CDR3s include the opening cysteine and the closing phenylalanine or tryptophan. A D gene is named only where the DNA matches it firmly. Size values are once, few and many counts, or a class for expanded clones, and some rows have none.

-	TRBV5-4	TRBJ2-5	few	TGTGCCAGCAGCTTGGGGTTGCAAGAGACCCAGTACTTC	CASSLGLQETQYF
-	TRBV6-1	TRBJ2-2	few	TGTGCCAGCAGTGATCCGAGGGAGTCCACCGGGGAGCTGTTTTTT	CASSDPRESTGELFF
TRBD2	TRBV12-3/TRBV12-4	TRBJ2-1	few	TGTGCCAGCAGCCTACTAGCGGGAGCCGGAAATGAGCAGTTCTTC	CASSLLAGAGNEQFF
-	TRBV10-3	TRBJ2-5	-	TGTGCCATCAGTGAGTCGAATGGGATAGACCAAGAGACCCAGTACTTC	CAISESNGIDQETQYF
TRBD1	TRBV12-3/TRBV12-4	TRBJ2-1	once	TGTGCCAGCAGTTTAGCCGAGACAGGGCCCCGCGATGAGCAGTTCTTC	CASSLAETGPRDEQFF
-	TRBV30	TRBJ2-7	-	TGTGCCTGGATTCCGGGGCTTGCCTACGAGCAGTACTTC	CAWIPGLAYEQYF
-	TRBV4-3	TRBJ2-1	-	TGCGCCAGCAGCCAAGACGGGACTGGCTACAATGAGCAGTTCTTC	CASSQDGTGYNEQFF
-	TRBV30	TRBJ2-3	few	TGTGCCTGGAGTTCCGGACTTGTTACAGATACGCAGTATTTT	CAWSSGLVTDTQYF
-	TRBV5-4	TRBJ2-2	-	TGTGCCAGCAGCCACGTTCGAGACGCACACACCGGGGAGCTGTTTTTT	CASSHVRDAHTGELFF
-	TRBV7-9	TRBJ1-3	many	TGTGCCAGCAGCACGGGACTTTCTGGAAACACCATATATTTT	CASSTGLSGNTIYF
TRBD2	TRBV29-1	TRBJ2-7	-	TGCAGCGTGGGAGGGGACTACGAGCAGTACTTC	CSVGGDYEQYF
TRBD2	TRBV20-1	TRBJ2-5	-	TGCAGTGCTAGTACGGCTAGCGGAGGGACTCAAGAGACCCAGTACTTC	CSASTASGGTQETQYF
-	TRBV12-3/TRBV12-4	TRBJ2-1	few	TGTGCCAGCAGTTTAGTAGCCCCTTCTAGTTCCCCCTACAATGAGCAGTTCTTC	CASSLVAPSSSPYNEQFF
TRBD1	TRBV7-2	TRBJ2-3	-	TGTGCCAGCAGCTTCGACAGGGGCACAGATACGCAGTATTTT	CASSFDRGTDTQYF
-	TRBV28	TRBJ2-1	few	TGTGCCAGCAACTTGGCCCCACGTTCCAATGAGCAGTTCTTC	CASNLAPRSNEQFF
TRBD1	TRBV18	TRBJ1-3	few	TGTGCCAGCTCACCCTCGGGACAGACGAGCTCTGGAAACACCATATATTTT	CASSPSGQTSSGNTIYF
-	TRBV7-2	TRBJ1-2	medium-sized	TGTGCCAGCAGCTTAGCGGGGAACTATGGCTACACCTTC	CASSLAGNYGYTF
-	TRBV12-3/TRBV12-4	TRBJ2-3	few	TGTGCCAGCAGTTCGGACTATCAGAGCACAGATACGCAGTATTTT	CASSSDYQSTDTQYF
TRBD1	TRBV7-3	TRBJ2-3	-	TGTGCCAGCAGCAGACAGGGAACAGATACGCAGTATTTT	CASSRQGTDTQYF
-	TRBV3-1	TRBJ2-1	-	TGTGCCAGCAGCCACGGCTCCTACAATGAGCAGTTCTTC	CASSHGSYNEQFF
TRBD1	TRBV28	TRBJ2-7	-	TGTGCCAGCAGCCGAGACAGGGGGCACGCCGAGCAGTACTTC	CASSRDRGHAEQYF
-	TRBV12-3/TRBV12-4	TRBJ2-5	few	TGTGCCAGCAGTGGGCCGGGACCGTCGTACCAAGAGACCCAGTACTTC	CASSGPGPSYQETQYF
-	TRBV11-2	TRBJ1-4	-	TGTGCCAGCAGTCCCAGCGGCGGAACTAATGAAAAACTGTTTTTT	CASSPSGGTNEKLFF
TRBD2	TRBV12-3/TRBV12-4	TRBJ2-1	-	TGTGCCAGCAGCAGATTAGCGGGTTCGTCCTACAATGAGCAGTTCTTC	CASSRLAGSSYNEQFF
TRBD1	TRBV27	TRBJ2-2	-	TGTGCCAGCAGTACGACAGGGCCCGGGGAGCTGTTTTTT	CASSTTGPGELFF
TRBD1	TRBV4-1	TRBJ2-3	-	TGCGCCAGCAGTTCAACCCCCGGCAGGGGGAAAACTGATACGCAGTATTTT	CASSSTPGRGKTDTQYF
-	TRBV20-1	TRBJ2-2	-	TGCAGTGCTACCCCTTGGACCGGGGAGCTGTTTTTT	CSATPWTGELFF
TRBD1	TRBV7-8	TRBJ1-4	-	TGTGCCAGCAGCTTAAGGGAAAGAGGTCAGGACAGGGGCCGGAAACTGTTTTTT	CASSLRERGQDRGRKLFF